This is a list of T cell receptor beta chains from one sample in a study of identical twins. TCRdb analysed the 5' RACE reads with MiXCR anew, one entry per CDR3 protein. Here the sample spans some 240,000 distinct CDR3 sequences, about 11% being singletons. The sequenced sample was memory T cells sorted from blood. The receptors were sampled from a man over 45 in good health. The CDR3 runs from the conserved cysteine through the conserved F or W. A D gene is named only where the DNA matches it firmly. Only some rows state a clone size, as once, few, many or a class for expanded clones.

V	size	J	D	DNA	CDR3
TRBV10-3	few	TRBJ1-1	-	TGTGCCATCAGTGAGTCGCCCTCTGAAGCTTTCTTT	CAISESPSEAFF
TRBV29-1	many	TRBJ1-6	-	TGCAGCGTTGCGGAGGGACAAAGGGGTTCACCCCTCCACTTT	CSVAEGQRGSPLHF
TRBV20-1	many	TRBJ2-3	-	TGCAGTGGCGTCCTCACGGTCGATACGCAGTATTTT	CSGVLTVDTQYF
TRBV4-3	many	TRBJ2-7	-	TGCGCCAGCAGCCAAGAACCCAGAGCCCACGAGCAGTACTTC	CASSQEPRAHEQYF
TRBV18	-	TRBJ2-7	TRBD1	TGTGCCAGCTCACCAGGACAGGGGGCTGGTGAGCAGTACTTC	CASSPGQGAGEQYF
TRBV5-1	-	TRBJ2-3	TRBD1	TGCGCCAGCAGAGCCTCGGGACAGAGCACAGATACGCAGTATTTT	CASRASGQSTDTQYF
TRBV20-1	-	TRBJ1-6	-	TGCAGTGCGCCCCTGGGTACGCATTCACCCCTCCACTTT	CSAPLGTHSPLHF
TRBV19	-	TRBJ1-2	TRBD1	TGTGCCAGTAGTATGATACCGATGGGACAGGGGAACTATGGCTACACCTTC	CASSMIPMGQGNYGYTF
TRBV12-3/TRBV12-4	few	TRBJ1-5	TRBD1	TGTGCCAGCACCTTGTCGACAGGGAATGGGGTATGGAGCAATCAGCCCCAGCATTTT	CASTLSTGNGVWSNQPQHF
TRBV12-3/TRBV12-4	many	TRBJ1-1	-	TGTGCCAGCAGCATTACGCTCAGGGGAAACACTGAAGCTTTCTTT	CASSITLRGNTEAFF
TRBV2	-	TRBJ1-5	-	TGTGCCAGCAGCCGAAGCCCTCAGAGGCAGCCCCAGCATTTT	CASSRSPQRQPQHF
TRBV7-9	-	TRBJ2-1	TRBD2	TGTGCCAGCAGCTTACCGGCTAGCGGGAGTCGGGGTGAGCAGTTCTTC	CASSLPASGSRGEQFF
TRBV5-1	once	TRBJ2-2	TRBD1	TGCGCCAGCAGCCCTTGGGACAGGGACACCGGGGAGCTGTTTTTT	CASSPWDRDTGELFF
TRBV10-3	many	TRBJ2-7	TRBD1	TGTGCCATCAGTGATCCAGACAGGGGCTACGAGCAGTACTTC	CAISDPDRGYEQYF
TRBV7-8	many	TRBJ1-2	-	TGTGCCAGCAGCTTAGTTCAGGGCACTCCCTATGGCTACACCTTC	CASSLVQGTPYGYTF